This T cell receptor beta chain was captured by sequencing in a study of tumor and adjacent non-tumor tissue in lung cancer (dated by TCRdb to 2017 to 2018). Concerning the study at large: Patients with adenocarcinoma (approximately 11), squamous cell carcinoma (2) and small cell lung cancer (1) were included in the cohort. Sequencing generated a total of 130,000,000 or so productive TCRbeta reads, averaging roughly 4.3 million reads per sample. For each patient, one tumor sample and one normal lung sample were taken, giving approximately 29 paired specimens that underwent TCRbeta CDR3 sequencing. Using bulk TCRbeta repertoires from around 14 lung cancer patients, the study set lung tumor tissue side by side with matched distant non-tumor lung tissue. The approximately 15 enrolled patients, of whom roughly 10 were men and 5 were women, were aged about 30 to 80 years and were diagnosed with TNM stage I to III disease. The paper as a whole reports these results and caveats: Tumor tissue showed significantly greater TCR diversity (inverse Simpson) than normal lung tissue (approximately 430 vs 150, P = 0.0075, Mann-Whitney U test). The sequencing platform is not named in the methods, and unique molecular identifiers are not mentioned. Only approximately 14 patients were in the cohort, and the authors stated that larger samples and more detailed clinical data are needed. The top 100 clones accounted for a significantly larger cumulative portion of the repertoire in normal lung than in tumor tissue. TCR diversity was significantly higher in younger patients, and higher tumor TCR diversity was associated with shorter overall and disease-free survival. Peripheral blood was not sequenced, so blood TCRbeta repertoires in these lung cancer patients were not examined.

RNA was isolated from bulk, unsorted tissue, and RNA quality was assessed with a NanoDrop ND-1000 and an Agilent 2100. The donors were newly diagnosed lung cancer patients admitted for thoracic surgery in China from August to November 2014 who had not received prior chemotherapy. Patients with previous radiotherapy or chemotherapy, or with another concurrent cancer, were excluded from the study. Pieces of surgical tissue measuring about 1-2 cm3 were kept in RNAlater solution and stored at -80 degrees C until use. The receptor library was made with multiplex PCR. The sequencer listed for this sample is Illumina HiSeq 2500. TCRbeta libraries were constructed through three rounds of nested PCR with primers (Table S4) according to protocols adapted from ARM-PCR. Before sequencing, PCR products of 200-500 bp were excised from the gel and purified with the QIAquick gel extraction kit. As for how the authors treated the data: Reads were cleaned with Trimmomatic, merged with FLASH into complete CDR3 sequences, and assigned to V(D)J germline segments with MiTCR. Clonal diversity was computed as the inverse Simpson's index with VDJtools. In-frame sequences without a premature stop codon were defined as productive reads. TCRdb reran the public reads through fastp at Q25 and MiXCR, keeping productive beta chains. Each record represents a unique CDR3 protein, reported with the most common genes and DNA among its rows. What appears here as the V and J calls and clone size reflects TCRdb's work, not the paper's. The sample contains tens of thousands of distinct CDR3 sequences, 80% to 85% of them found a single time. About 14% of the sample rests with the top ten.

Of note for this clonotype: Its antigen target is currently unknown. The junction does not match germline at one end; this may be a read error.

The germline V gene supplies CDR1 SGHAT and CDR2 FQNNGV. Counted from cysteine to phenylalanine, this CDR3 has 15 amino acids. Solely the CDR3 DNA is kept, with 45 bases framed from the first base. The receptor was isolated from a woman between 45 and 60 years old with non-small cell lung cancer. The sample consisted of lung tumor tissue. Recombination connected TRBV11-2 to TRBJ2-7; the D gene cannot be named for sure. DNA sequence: TGTGCCAGAAGCTTATCTCCGAGTCCCTCTTACGAGCATTACTTC. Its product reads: CARSLSPSPSYEHYF. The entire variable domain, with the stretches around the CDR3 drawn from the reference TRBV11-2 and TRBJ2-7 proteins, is EAGVAQSPRYKIIEKRQSVAFWCNPISGHATLYWYQQILGQGPKLLIQFQNNGVVDDSQLPKDRFSAERLKGVDSTLKIQPAKLEDSAVYLCARSLSPSPSYEHYFGPGTRLTVT.